The rows below give T cell receptor beta chains drawn from one sample of a study of shared clonotypes between healthy human individuals. Sequencing used immunoSEQ multiplex PCR; TCRdb keeps in-frame clones, though not all of them. The sample comprises more than 450,000 clones, roughly 78% of which are singletons, and over 10% rests with the top ten. Input material: PBMCs. The receptor set was obtained from a woman in her thirties or forties in good health. Some clones in this sample may be carry-over from other donors' samples. CDR3s include the opening cysteine and the closing phenylalanine or tryptophan.

v_gene: TRBV7-9; j_gene: TRBJ2-3; CDR3aa: CASSLGVLTDTQYF
v_gene: TRBV7-9; j_gene: TRBJ1-5; CDR3aa: CASSLTYRDDGNQPQHF
v_gene: TRBV2; j_gene: TRBJ1-5; CDR3aa: CASSAQGISNQPQHF
v_gene: TRBV20-1; j_gene: TRBJ2-7; CDR3aa: CSADTGREQYF
v_gene: TRBV7-9; j_gene: TRBJ1-1; CDR3aa: CASAYPNTEAFF
v_gene: TRBV4-3; j_gene: .; CDR3aa: CASSQEIGSSGEQYF
v_gene: TRBV30; j_gene: TRBJ1-6; CDR3aa: CAWSTAVTPFDSPLHF
v_gene: TRBV28; j_gene: TRBJ2-5; CDR3aa: CASSLWGRETQYF
v_gene: TRBV28; j_gene: TRBJ2-1; CDR3aa: CASSLRSLYSENEQFF
v_gene: TRBV11-2; j_gene: TRBJ2-7; CDR3aa: CASSDYRGKGYEQYF
v_gene: TRBV30; j_gene: TRBJ2-1; CDR3aa: CAWSKGLAVNEQFF
v_gene: TRBV29-1; j_gene: TRBJ1-4; CDR3aa: CSVATTGEKLFF
v_gene: TRBV11-2; j_gene: TRBJ2-7; CDR3aa: CASSPALRGEQYF
v_gene: TRBV2; j_gene: TRBJ2-3; CDR3aa: CASSVVAAGDTQYF
v_gene: TRBV30; j_gene: TRBJ1-1; CDR3aa: CAWSVGRNTEAFF
v_gene: TRBV18; j_gene: TRBJ1-5; CDR3aa: CASSPQDSSMGQPQHF
v_gene: TRBV28; j_gene: TRBJ1-2; CDR3aa: CASSFHGTGKWSNYGYTF
v_gene: TRBV7-3; j_gene: TRBJ1-4; CDR3aa: CASSLEWEKLFF
v_gene: TRBV5-1; j_gene: TRBJ1-2; CDR3aa: CASSPRGGNYGYTF
v_gene: TRBV4-1; j_gene: TRBJ2-3; CDR3aa: CASSPSGSAPDTQYF
v_gene: TRBV28; j_gene: TRBJ2-7; CDR3aa: CASIGPASSSYEQYF
v_gene: TRBV4-3; j_gene: TRBJ2-6; CDR3aa: CASSQGGIGSGANVLTF
v_gene: TRBV28; j_gene: TRBJ1-2; CDR3aa: CASSLGRYGYTF
v_gene: TRBV5-5; j_gene: TRBJ2-5; CDR3aa: CASSPPGGEETQYF
v_gene: TRBV28; j_gene: .; CDR3aa: CASSKGRTAGTYEQYF
v_gene: TRBV21-1; j_gene: TRBJ2-2; CDR3aa: CASNGQGDVTGELFF
v_gene: TRBV18; j_gene: TRBJ1-4; CDR3aa: CASSPGQDNEKLFF
v_gene: TRBV11-2; j_gene: TRBJ1-1; CDR3aa: CASSFWGGEAFF
v_gene: TRBV7-3; j_gene: TRBJ2-7; CDR3aa: CASSLTGLAGSEQYF
v_gene: TRBV29-1; j_gene: TRBJ2-2; CDR3aa: CSVEAGAGGTGELFF
v_gene: TRBV18; j_gene: TRBJ1-2; CDR3aa: CASSPTGQDGYTF
v_gene: TRBV15; j_gene: TRBJ2-7; CDR3aa: CATSRDRGTGYEQYF
v_gene: TRBV2; j_gene: TRBJ1-2; CDR3aa: CARDGYRAYGYTF
v_gene: TRBV11-2; j_gene: TRBJ2-2; CDR3aa: CASSLGFKGELFF
v_gene: TRBV7-8; j_gene: TRBJ1-5; CDR3aa: CASSLGQGNQPQHF
v_gene: TRBV27; j_gene: TRBJ2-1; CDR3aa: CASQRTGTYNEQFF
v_gene: TRBV6-5; j_gene: TRBJ2-2; CDR3aa: CASSLRDTTGELFF
v_gene: TRBV2; j_gene: TRBJ1-4; CDR3aa: CASNVGGQRNEKLFF
v_gene: TRBV9; j_gene: TRBJ1-2; CDR3aa: CASSVDGIDGYTF
v_gene: TRBV5-6; j_gene: TRBJ2-1; CDR3aa: CASFWAGIAYNEQFF
v_gene: TRBV11-3; j_gene: TRBJ2-1; CDR3aa: CASSSTRLAGGGEQFF
v_gene: TRBV28; j_gene: TRBJ2-3; CDR3aa: CASSSRQGAATDTQYF
v_gene: TRBV7-9; j_gene: TRBJ1-6; CDR3aa: CASSLGSGAVYNSPLHF
v_gene: TRBV28; j_gene: TRBJ2-7; CDR3aa: CASSPGLPYEQYF
v_gene: TRBV19; j_gene: TRBJ1-3; CDR3aa: CASSMSISGNTIYF
v_gene: TRBV12-5; j_gene: TRBJ2-2; CDR3aa: CASGYLTANTGELFF